Included here is one TCR beta chain sequence, with context. These data originate in a study of beta chain features in type 1 diabetes. Every bit of the isolated RNA underwent reverse transcription, so sequencing read expressed TCRB transcripts. Sequenced by immunoSEQ multiplex PCR; TCRdb stores in-frame clones only, minus some. Of 120,000 to 150,000 clones listed, 6.9% are singletons. V lost 3 bases and J lost 7, with 16 bases in between. In germline, CDR1 is KGHSH, CDR2 LQKENI. The CDR3 contains 15 residues. The gene calls are TRBV18 and TRBJ2-1; a possible D gene is TRBD2 (6 bases). The sample was central memory CD4+ T cells from blood. This receptor was identified in a woman in her twenties or thirties in good health. The DNA for the CDR3 is TGTGCCAGCTCACCGCCGTCCCGGGACTTTAATGAGCAGTTCTTC. Encoded protein: CASSPPSRDFNEQFF.